One sample yielded the 13 T cell receptor beta chains listed below, sequenced in a study of siplizumab effects on memory and regulatory T cells (dated 2019 in TCRdb). Preparation of the library involved the immunoSEQ multiplex PCR assay. TCRdb took this table from immuneACCESS and kept in-frame rearrangements with V and J called. Such tables lack part of the clones; where checked against another copy, unresolved V genes explain under half of the gap, and the rest is unexplained. The table for this sample lists roughly 93,000 clones; roughly 94% of them were counted only once. The ten largest make up roughly 1.3% of the sample. Specimen: non-Treg CD4+ T cells sorted from blood. Per the publication, the cell subset or site label means: FACS-sorted unstimulated CD4+ non-regulatory T cells. The receptors shown here come from a human donor in good health.

The chain recombines TRBV6-5 with TRBJ2-7, with D possibly matching TRBD1 (6 bases). The CDR3 has 12 amino acids. Germline V gene sequence: CDR1 MNHEY, CDR2 SVGAGI. V was pared by 5 bases and J by 9 bases, with 14 bases between. The CDR3 protein is CASSPSWGRQYF. The DNA of the CDR3 is TGTGCCAGCAGTCCGAGCTGGGGGCGGCAGTACTTC.

The rearrangement links TRBV10-3 to TRBJ2-4, with D perhaps matching TRBD2 (5 bases). With 10 bases removed from V and 8 bases from J, the gap between germline ends came to 21 bases. CDR1 is ENHRY, CDR2 SYGVKD, per germline. The CDR3 spans 14 residues. DNA of the CDR3: TGTGCCACTGGGAGCCCAACGAAAGGAGACATTCAGTACTTC. It encodes CATGSPTKGDIQYF.

This chain links TRBV5-4 with TRBJ1-3; the D is unclear. The CDR3 is 14 amino acids. V was trimmed by 0 bases and J by 0 bases, leaving 4 bases between them. Germline CDR1 SGHNT, CDR2 YYREEE (reference sequence). The CDR3 sequence: CASSLGASGNTIYF. The CDR3 DNA sequence: TGTGCCAGCAGCTTGGGAGCCTCTGGAAACACCATATATTTT. Based on the CDR3 plus reference TRBV5-4 and TRBJ1-3, the full variable domain is ETGVTQSPTHLIKTRGQQVTLRCSSQSGHNTVSWYQQALGQGPQFIFQYYREEENGRGNFPPRFSGLQFPNYSSELNVNALELDDSALYLCASSLGASGNTIYFGEGSWLTVV.

The chain employs TRBV15 and TRBJ2-5; D not certain. The J call may not be correct, given that the DNA end is closer to TRBJ2-7. This CDR3 spans 15 amino acids. Germline CDR1 LNHNV, CDR2 YYDKDF (reference sequence). In DNA form, the CDR3 reads TGTGCCACCAGCAGGCCGGGCACGGGCTCCTACGAGCAGTACTTC. This encodes CATSRPGTGSYEQYF.

The chain has TRBV7-4 and TRBJ1-3, with 8 bases identical to TRBD1. Germline lookup yields CDR1 SGHVT and CDR2 SQSDAQ. There are 17 residues in the CDR3. The DNA for the CDR3 is TGTGCAGCAGTACCGGGACAGGTTCTAATAACCCCAAACACCATATATTTT. Its translation: CAAVPGQVLITPNTIYF.

The V and J genes are TRBV5-4 and TRBJ2-2, with 9 bases aligning to TRBD2. Germline-derived CDR1 and CDR2 are SGHNT and YYREEE (reference sequence). This CDR3 region has 17 residues. V lost 0 bases and J lost 8; bases outside the gene matches: 11. The CDR3 protein is CASSLVSGRTKGGELFF. CDR3 sequence (DNA): TGTGCCAGCAGCTTGGTAAGCGGGAGGACCAAAGGAGGGGAGCTGTTTTTT.

V usage is TRBV18 and J usage is TRBJ2-2; TRBD2 matches at 10 bases. CDR1 is KGHSH and CDR2 is LQKENI in the germline V gene. The ends lost 3 bases at V and 5 bases at J; junction bases unmatched: 15. The CDR3 loop spans 19 amino acids. The CDR3, as DNA: TGTGCCAGCTCACCGCCGGGACTAGCGCAACCCTTAAGGACCGGGGAGCTGTTTTTT. It is translated as CASSPPGLAQPLRTGELFF.

This clone showed up just a few times. This rearrangement joins TRBV30 to TRBJ1-5; 8 nucleotides match TRBD1. This CDR3 region has 13 residues. Per the germline V gene, CDR1 is GTSNPN and CDR2 is SVGIG (reference sequence). V lost 1 base and J lost 4; bases outside the gene matches: 0. For the CDR3, the DNA is TGTGCCTGGAGTGGACAGGGGAATCAGCCCCAGCATTTT. It specifies CAWSGQGNQPQHF.

CDR3 amino acids: CASSPRHSTDTQYF. The CDR3 DNA is TGTGCCAGCAGCCCCCGACATAGCACAGATACGCAGTATTTT. The chain employs TRBV7-2 and TRBJ2-3; D remains unclear. CDR3 length equals 14 residues. Germline CDR1 SGHTA, CDR2 FQGNSA. With 5 bases removed from V and 0 bases from J, the gap between germline ends came to 9 bases.

This chain links TRBV7-9 with TRBJ1-2; D ambiguous. The germline CDR1 and CDR2 sequences are SEHNR and FQNEAQ (reference sequence). This CDR3 region has 15 residues. V was shortened by 0 bases and J by 4 bases, with 12 bases between the two germline ends. CDR3 loop: CASSLAPAYVYGYTF. DNA for the CDR3: TGTGCCAGCAGCTTAGCGCCGGCGTACGTCTATGGCTACACCTTC.

The rearrangement joins TRBV28 to TRBJ2-7; D might be TRBD1 or TRBD2, each matching 5 bases. CDR1 and CDR2 (germline): MDHEN, SYDVKM. V was pared by 6 bases and J by 0 bases, with 15 bases between. CDR3 length equals 15 residues. The CDR3 protein is CASRGSGARSYEQYF. The CDR3 coding sequence is TGTGCCAGCAGGGGTTCCGGGGCCCGCTCCTACGAGCAGTACTTC.

This clone has more than one count but fewer than ten. The V gene is TRBV10-3, the J gene TRBJ1-1; TRBD1 is a possible D gene (5 bases). V shed 4 bases and J shed 11 bases, with 17 bases lying between them. The CDR3 spans 13 residues. The germline gives CDR1 ENHRY, CDR2 SYGVKD. The CDR3 sequence: CAISGVGAVVAFF. In nucleotides, the CDR3 is TGTGCCATCAGTGGAGTAGGGGCGGTTGTGGCTTTCTTT.

The genes are TRBV28 and TRBJ2-7, with 9 bases matching TRBD2. Germline values: CDR1 MDHEN, CDR2 SYDVKM. CDR3 length: 14 residues. The V segment lost 6 bases and the J segment 7 bases; nucleotides outside the gene matches: 10. The CDR3 loop is CASRVAGVGGEQYF. DNA for the CDR3: TGTGCCAGCAGGGTAGCGGGAGTGGGCGGGGAGCAGTACTTC.